These 9 T cell receptor beta chains originate from one sample sequenced in a study of radiotherapy plus CTLA-4 blockade in lung cancer (dated by TCRdb to 2016 to 2018). The library was made by the immunoSEQ multiplex PCR assay. TCRdb took this table from immuneACCESS and kept in-frame rearrangements with V and J called. Such tables lack part of the clones; where checked against another copy, unresolved V genes explain under half of the gap, and the rest is unexplained. Here the sample has about 72,000 clones; roughly 78% occur a single time. In total, the top ten clones hold 7% to 8% of the sample. The sequencing here drew on peripheral blood, taken from a patient treated with radiotherapy plus ipilimumab. These receptors all stem from a human donor with non-small cell lung cancer who had a complete response to radiotherapy plus ipilimumab.

The sample holds one count of this clone. The rearrangement uses TRBV5-4 and TRBJ2-6, with D unclear. Germline CDR1 is SGHNT and CDR2 is YYREEE (reference sequence). V dropped 4 bases and J dropped 0 bases, with 14 bases sitting between them. The CDR3 runs to 17 residues. The CDR3 reads CASSISGYFSGANVLTF. CDR3 in DNA: TGTGCCAGCAGCATCAGTGGGTACTTCTCTGGGGCCAACGTCCTGACTTTC.

This chain connects TRBV11-2 to TRBJ2-5; 7 nucleotides match TRBD2. The ends lost 5 bases at V and 2 bases at J; junction bases unmatched: 11. Germline V CDR1 and CDR2: SGHAT, FQNNGV. CDR3 length equals 16 residues. For the CDR3, the DNA is TGTGCCAGCAGCCCTCGCCCCCGGCGGGAGCAAGAGACCCAGTACTTC. Residues: CASSPRPRREQETQYF.

The chain has TRBV30 and TRBJ1-1; D remains unclear. Germline V lookup: CDR1 GTSNPN, CDR2 SVGIG (reference sequence). The CDR3 has 12 amino acids. Trimming removed 2 bases at V and 0 bases at J, with 4 bases between. The DNA for the CDR3 is TGTGCCTGGAGTTCAGTGAACACTGAAGCTTTCTTT. Its translation: CAWSSVNTEAFF.

The chain uses TRBV2 and TRBJ2-2; TRBD1 aligns across 9 bases. The CDR3 consists of 14 residues. Germline-derived CDR1 and CDR2 are SNHLY and FYNNEI. J gave up 6 bases and V 7 bases, and 6 bases lay outside the gene matches. CDR3 sequence reads: CASKGQGKPGELFF. The CDR3 region has the DNA TGTGCCAGCAAGGGACAGGGCAAGCCCGGGGAGCTGTTTTTT.

V is TRBV5-4 and J is TRBJ2-5; 8 nucleotides align to TRBD1. Trimming removed 3 bases from V and 5 bases from J; junction bases left unmatched: 6. Germline lookup yields CDR1 SGHNT and CDR2 YYREEE (reference sequence). This CDR3 contains 14 residues. CDR3 coding DNA: TGTGCCAGCAGCTCGGTGACAGGGGAGGAGACCCAGTACTTC. This gives the protein CASSSVTGEETQYF. Together with reference TRBV5-4 and TRBJ2-5, the CDR3 gives the full variable domain: ETGVTQSPTHLIKTRGQQVTLRCSSQSGHNTVSWYQQALGQGPQFIFQYYREEENGRGNFPPRFSGLQFPNYSSELNVNALELDDSALYLCASSSVTGEETQYFGPGTRLLVL.

This clone was counted once. The CDR3 protein is CASSQREGFYTF. The DNA for the CDR3 is TGCGCCAGCAGCCAAAGGGAGGGGTTCTACACCTTC. J is TRBJ1-2 and V is TRBV5-1; possibly TRBD1 for D (5 bases). V lost 4 bases, J lost 10 bases, and 14 bases lay in between. The germline V gene encodes CDR1 SGHRS and CDR2 YFSETQ. CDR3 length equals 12 residues.

J is TRBJ1-2 and V is TRBV28, with TRBD1 matching 9 bases. V was pared by 5 bases and J by 8 bases, with 6 bases of the junction left unmatched. The CDR3 has 13 amino acids. The germline V gene has CDR1 MDHEN and CDR2 SYDVKM. The DNA for the CDR3 is TGTGCCAGCAGTGAAGACAGGGGGAGAGGCTACACCTTC. Translating it yields CASSEDRGRGYTF.

The chain carries TRBV5-1 and TRBJ2-3; TRBD2 matches 9 bases. V was clipped by 1 base and J by 0 bases; unmatched bases: 3. The V gene's germline CDR1 is SGHRS and CDR2 YFSETQ. This CDR3 is 16 amino acids long. CDR3 nucleotide sequence: TGCGCCAGCAGCTTGCCCCTAGCGGGGAGCACAGATACGCAGTATTTT. Translation: CASSLPLAGSTDTQYF.

The chain has TRBV18 and TRBJ1-1, with D tentatively TRBD1 (6 bases). The length of the CDR3 is 13 residues. Germline loops: CDR1 KGHSH, CDR2 LQKENI. V lost 3 bases and J lost 5, with 10 bases in between. The CDR3 nucleotides are TGTGCCAGCTCACCGAACAGGGCGACTGAAGCTTTCTTT. This sequence encodes CASSPNRATEAFF.